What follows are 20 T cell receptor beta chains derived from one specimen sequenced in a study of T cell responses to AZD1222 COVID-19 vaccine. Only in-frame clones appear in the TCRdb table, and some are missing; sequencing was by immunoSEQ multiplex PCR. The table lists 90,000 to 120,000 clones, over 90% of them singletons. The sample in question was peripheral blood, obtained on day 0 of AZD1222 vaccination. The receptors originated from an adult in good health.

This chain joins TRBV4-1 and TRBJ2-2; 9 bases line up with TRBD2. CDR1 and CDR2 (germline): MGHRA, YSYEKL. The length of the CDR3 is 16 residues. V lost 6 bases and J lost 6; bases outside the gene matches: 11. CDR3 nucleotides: TGCGCCAGCAGTCTTATAGCGGGAGTAAGCGCCGGGGAGCTGTTTTTT. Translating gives CASSLIAGVSAGELFF.

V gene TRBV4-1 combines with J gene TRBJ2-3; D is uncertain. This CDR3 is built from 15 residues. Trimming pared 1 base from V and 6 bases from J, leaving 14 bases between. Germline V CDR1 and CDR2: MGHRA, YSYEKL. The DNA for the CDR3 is TGCGCCAGCAGCCAAGTGAGGATTCCCGAGGATACGCAGTATTTT. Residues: CASSQVRIPEDTQYF.

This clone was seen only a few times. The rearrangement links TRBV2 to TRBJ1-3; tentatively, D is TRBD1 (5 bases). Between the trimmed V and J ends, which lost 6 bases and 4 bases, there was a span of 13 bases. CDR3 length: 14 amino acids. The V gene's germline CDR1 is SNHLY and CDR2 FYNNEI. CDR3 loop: CASRFQGPGNTIYF. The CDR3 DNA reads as TGTGCCAGCAGGTTCCAGGGTCCAGGAAACACCATATATTTT.

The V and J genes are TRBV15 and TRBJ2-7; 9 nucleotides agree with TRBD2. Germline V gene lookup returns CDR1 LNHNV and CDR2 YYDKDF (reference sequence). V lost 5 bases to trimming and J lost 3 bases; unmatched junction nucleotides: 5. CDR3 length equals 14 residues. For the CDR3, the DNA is TGTGCCACCAGCGTACCTAGCGGGAACTACGAGCAGTACTTC. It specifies CATSVPSGNYEQYF.

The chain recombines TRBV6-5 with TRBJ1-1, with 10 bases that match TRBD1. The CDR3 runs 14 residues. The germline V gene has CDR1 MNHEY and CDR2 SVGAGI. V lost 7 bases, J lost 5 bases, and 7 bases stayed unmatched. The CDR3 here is CASTGQGGWTEAFF. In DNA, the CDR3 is TGTGCCAGCACCGGACAGGGGGGGTGGACTGAAGCTTTCTTT.

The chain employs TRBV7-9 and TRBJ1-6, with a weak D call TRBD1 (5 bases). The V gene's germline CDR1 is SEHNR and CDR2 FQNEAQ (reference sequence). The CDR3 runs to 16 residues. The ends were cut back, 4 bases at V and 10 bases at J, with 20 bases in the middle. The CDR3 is CASSSGRKARRSPLHF. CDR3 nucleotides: TGTGCCAGCAGCTCGGGACGAAAGGCCCGCAGGTCACCCCTCCACTTT.

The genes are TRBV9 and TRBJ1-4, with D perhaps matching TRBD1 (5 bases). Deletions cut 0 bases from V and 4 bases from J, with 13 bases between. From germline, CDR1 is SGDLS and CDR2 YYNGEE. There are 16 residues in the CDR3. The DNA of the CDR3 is TGTGCCAGCAGCGTAGCCGGGGGGGTCGGTAATGAAAAACTGTTTTTT. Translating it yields CASSVAGGVGNEKLFF.

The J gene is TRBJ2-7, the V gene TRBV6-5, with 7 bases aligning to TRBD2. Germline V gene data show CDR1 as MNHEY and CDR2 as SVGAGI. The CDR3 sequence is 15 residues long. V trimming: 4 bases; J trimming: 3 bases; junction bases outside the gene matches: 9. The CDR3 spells CASSSLAEYLYEQYF. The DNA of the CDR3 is TGTGCCAGCAGTTCTCTAGCGGAATACCTCTACGAGCAGTACTTC.

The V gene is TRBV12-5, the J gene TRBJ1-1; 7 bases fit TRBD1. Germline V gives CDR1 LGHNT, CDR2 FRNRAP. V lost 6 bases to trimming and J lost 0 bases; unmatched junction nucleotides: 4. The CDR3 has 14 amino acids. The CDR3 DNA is TGTGCTAGTGGGCGACAGGGAATGAACACTGAAGCTTTCTTT. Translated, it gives CASGRQGMNTEAFF.

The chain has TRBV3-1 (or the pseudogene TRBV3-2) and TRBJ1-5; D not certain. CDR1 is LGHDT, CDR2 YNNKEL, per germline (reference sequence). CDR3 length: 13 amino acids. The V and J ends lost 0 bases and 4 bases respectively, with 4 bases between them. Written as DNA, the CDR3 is TGTGCCAGCAGCCAAGACAGGAATCAGCCCCAGCATTTT. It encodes CASSQDRNQPQHF.

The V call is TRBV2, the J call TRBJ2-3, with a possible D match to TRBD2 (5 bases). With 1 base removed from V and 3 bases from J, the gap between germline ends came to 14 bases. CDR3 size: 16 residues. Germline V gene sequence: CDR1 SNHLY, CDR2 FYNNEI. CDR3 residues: CASSEDKGVATDTQYF. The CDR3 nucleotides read TGTGCCAGCAGTGAAGATAAGGGAGTAGCGACAGATACGCAGTATTTT.

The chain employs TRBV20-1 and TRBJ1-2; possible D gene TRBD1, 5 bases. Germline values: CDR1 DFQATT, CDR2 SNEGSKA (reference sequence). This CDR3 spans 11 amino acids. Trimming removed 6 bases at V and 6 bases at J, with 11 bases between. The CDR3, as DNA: TGCAGTGCCGGGGCACGTGATGGCTACACCTTC. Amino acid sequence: CSAGARDGYTF.

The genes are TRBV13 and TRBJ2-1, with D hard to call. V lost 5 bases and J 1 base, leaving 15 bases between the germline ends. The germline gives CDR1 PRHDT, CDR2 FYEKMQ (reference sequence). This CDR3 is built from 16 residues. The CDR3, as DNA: TGTGCCAGCAGCCCTACACTACACGGTTCCTACAATGAGCAGTTCTTC. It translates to CASSPTLHGSYNEQFF. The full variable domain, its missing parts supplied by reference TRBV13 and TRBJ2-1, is AAGVIQSPRHLIKEKRETATLKCYPIPRHDTVYWYQQGPGQDPQFLISFYEKMQSDKGSIPDRFSAQQFSDYHSELNMSSLELGDSALYFCASSPTLHGSYNEQFFGPGTRLTVL.

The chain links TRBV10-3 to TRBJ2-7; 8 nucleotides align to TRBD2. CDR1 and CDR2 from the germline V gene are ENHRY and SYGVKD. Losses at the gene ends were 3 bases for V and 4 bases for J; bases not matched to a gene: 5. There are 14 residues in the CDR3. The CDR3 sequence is CAISDSLADYEQYF. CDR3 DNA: TGTGCCATCAGTGACTCACTAGCGGATTACGAGCAGTACTTC.

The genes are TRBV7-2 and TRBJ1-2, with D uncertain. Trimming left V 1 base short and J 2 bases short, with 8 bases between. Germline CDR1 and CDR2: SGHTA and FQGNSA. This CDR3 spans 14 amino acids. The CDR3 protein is CASSLEGRNYGYTF. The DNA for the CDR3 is TGTGCCAGCAGCTTAGAGGGCAGGAACTATGGCTACACCTTC. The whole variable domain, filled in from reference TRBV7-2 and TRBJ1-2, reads GAGVSQSPSNKVTEKGKDVELRCDPISGHTALYWYRQSLGQGLEFLIYFQGNSAPDKSGLPSDRFSAERTGGSVSTLTIQRTQQEDSAVYLCASSLEGRNYGYTFGSGTRLTVV.

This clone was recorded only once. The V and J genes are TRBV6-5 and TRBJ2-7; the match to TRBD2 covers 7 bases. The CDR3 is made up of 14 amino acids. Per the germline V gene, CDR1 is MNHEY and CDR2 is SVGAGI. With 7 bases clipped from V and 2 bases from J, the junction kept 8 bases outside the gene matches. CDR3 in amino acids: CASTPRGGPYEQYF. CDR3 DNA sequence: TGTGCCAGCACGCCCCGCGGGGGACCCTACGAGCAGTACTTC.

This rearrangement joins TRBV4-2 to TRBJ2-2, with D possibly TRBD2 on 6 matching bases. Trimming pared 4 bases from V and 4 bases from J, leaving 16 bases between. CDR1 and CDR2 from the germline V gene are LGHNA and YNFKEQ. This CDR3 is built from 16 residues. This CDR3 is CASSLEDSAGTGELFF. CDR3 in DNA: TGTGCCAGCAGCCTCGAGGACTCAGCGGGCACCGGGGAGCTGTTTTTT.

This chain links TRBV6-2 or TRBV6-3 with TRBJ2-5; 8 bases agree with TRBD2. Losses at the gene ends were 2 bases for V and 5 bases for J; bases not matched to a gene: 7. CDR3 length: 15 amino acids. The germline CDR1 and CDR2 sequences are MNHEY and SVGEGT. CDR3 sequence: CASSYGLAGSETQYF. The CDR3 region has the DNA TGTGCCAGCAGTTACGGGTTAGCGGGAAGTGAGACCCAGTACTTC.

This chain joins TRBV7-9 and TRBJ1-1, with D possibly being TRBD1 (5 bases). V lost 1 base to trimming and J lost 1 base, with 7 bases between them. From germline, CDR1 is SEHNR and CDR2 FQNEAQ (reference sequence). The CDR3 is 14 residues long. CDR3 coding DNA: TGTGCCAGCAGCTTAGACAGGTCGAACACTGAAGCTTTCTTT. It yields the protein CASSLDRSNTEAFF.

The chain's CDR3 is CASSHWGSNQPQHF. CDR3 DNA: TGTGCCAGCAGTCACTGGGGCAGCAATCAGCCCCAGCATTTT. V gene TRBV5-4 combines with J gene TRBJ1-5, with a tentative D call TRBD1 (5 bases). Germline V lookup: CDR1 SGHNT, CDR2 YYREEE (reference sequence). V was trimmed by 5 bases and J by 1 base, leaving 10 bases between them. This CDR3 has 14 amino acids.